Sequencing of this T cell receptor beta chain was carried out in a study of T-cell memory formation after mild COVID-19. TCRdb reprocessed the 5' RACE reads via MiXCR and lists one record per CDR3 protein. The sample lists nearly 200,000 distinct CDR3 sequences, 15% to 20% occurring once. J gave up 7 bases and V 1 base, and 24 bases lay outside the gene matches. The CDR3 extends over 23 amino acids. Germline CDR1 reads SGHTA; CDR2 reads FQGTGA. This clonotype has more than one count but fewer than ten. The chain couples TRBV7-3 to TRBJ2-1; 14 bases align to TRBD2. This TCR was recovered from an adult woman who had mild COVID-19 (a few samples of this study predate the infection). Cell type and time point are not known. The material sequenced was PBMCs or a T cell subset sorted from them (not recorded which). CDR3 in amino acids: CASSLSEGGPGLAGVLGRNEQFF. In DNA, the CDR3 is TGTGCCAGCAGCTTAAGTGAGGGGGGACCGGGACTAGCGGGAGTATTGGGTAGAAATGAGCAGTTCTTC.